The source of this T cell receptor (beta chain) is a study of T cells in Graves' hyperthyroidism and ophthalmopathy. This clonotype was detected a few times. Its antigen is undetermined. The study's findings and limits: Among clonotypes expanded in thyroid above 0.001, most were also found in blood.

The CDR3 length is 12 residues. V was clipped by 10 bases and J by 5 bases, with 11 bases between them. Per the germline V gene, CDR1 is MNHEY and CDR2 is SVGEGT. Amplified regions were TCR beta CDR3 sequences from RNA transcripts. Carried out on the TCR CDR3, a first-round RT-PCR used the HTBI primer set. MiXCR was run by TCRdb on the multiplex PCR reads, yielding one entry per CDR3 protein. The sample consists of about 720,000 distinct CDR3 sequences, 15% to 20% of them appearing once. The V call is TRBV6-2 or TRBV6-3, the J call TRBJ2-2; D gene uncertain. Specimen: blood. The sequence was collected from a man aged 18-30 years with Graves' hyperthyroidism. CDR3 protein: CAITERTGELFF. CDR3 DNA: TGTGCCATAACGGAGCGAACCGGGGAGCTGTTTTTT.